This T cell receptor beta chain was captured in a study of T cells in Graves' hyperthyroidism and ophthalmopathy. Study-level results: Before onset, by a median of 6.5 months, the model predicted ophthalmopathy.

The investigators amplified TCR beta CDR3 regions from RNA transcripts. A first-round RT-PCR of the TCR CDR3 used the HTBI primer set. TCRdb re-called the multiplex PCR reads through MiXCR, storing one row per CDR3 protein. This table has over 500,000 distinct CDR3 sequences, 14% appearing once. A remark on this clonotype: Antigen unknown.

Germline-derived CDR1 and CDR2 are MGHRA and YSYEKL. The CDR3 extends over 13 amino acids. Trimming took 4 bases from V and 10 from J, leaving 16 bases between them. The chain combines TRBV4-1 with TRBJ1-2, with D hard to call. Sequenced: blood. The clonotype originates from a woman aged 40 to 50 with Graves' hyperthyroidism. CDR3 bases: TGCGCCAGCAGCCCACCCTCCGACGGCCTCTACACCTTC. Translation gives CASSPPSDGLYTF.